This T cell receptor (beta chain) was sequenced for a study of T cell clusters in autoimmune cytopenias. TRB amplification used 250 ng of peripheral blood genomic DNA. One tube held mixed TRB-A and TRB-B primer pools for touch-down PCR. TCRdb reprocessed the multiplex PCR reads; each CDR3 protein has one entry and no DNA is given. The sample shows over 4,500 distinct CDR3 sequences, and under 6.5% sits with its ten largest clones. This clonotype counts as medium-sized by frequency. The V gene's germline CDR1 is MNHEY and CDR2 SVGAGI. The CDR3 runs to 19 residues. The V call is TRBV6-5, the J call TRBJ2-3; as DNA is missing, the TRBD2 call by TCRdb cannot be tested. Sequencing used peripheral blood. The sequence was obtained from a human donor with an autoimmune cytopenia or autoimmune hepatitis (not recorded which). The CDR3 sequence is CASSSSGLAGLAATDTQYF.